These 7 T cell receptor beta chains were sequenced from one sample in a study of monozygotic twins with inflammatory bowel disease. For each CDR3 protein, TCRdb gives one entry from its re-call of the 5' RACE reads, without DNA. This table lists 190,000 or so distinct CDR3 sequences. Source material: blood. The receptors originated from a human donor with ulcerative colitis or Crohn's disease, or a healthy co-twin of an affected twin (not recorded which).

The V call is TRBV6-2 or TRBV6-3, the J call TRBJ2-4. CDR1 and CDR2 (germline): MNHEY, SVGEGT. The CDR3 length is 15 residues. CDR3 region: CASTRPETAKNIQYF.

The chain uses TRBV3-1 and TRBJ2-7; TCRdb proposes TRBD1, but this gene call is untestable without DNA. Germline V gene data show CDR1 as LGHDT and CDR2 as YNNKEL (reference sequence). The CDR3 is 14 amino acids. The CDR3 loop reads CASSLRPGGYEQYF.

V and J are TRBV12-3 or TRBV12-4 and TRBJ2-5; TCRdb lists TRBD1, though no DNA is available to test this call. CDR3 length: 16 residues. The CDR3 spells CASRPGQGAWQETQYF.

The rearrangement joins TRBV20-1 to TRBJ2-7; TCRdb's D gene call, TRBD2, goes unchecked for lack of DNA. Germline lookup yields CDR1 DFQATT and CDR2 SNEGSKA (reference sequence). CDR3 size: 13 residues. CDR3: CSASAGLDYEQYF.

This chain uses TRBV7-2 with TRBJ1-5. Germline CDR1 SGHTA, CDR2 FQGNSA. The CDR3 is 16 residues long. The CDR3 reads CASSLEISAYNQPQHF. The full variable domain, rest sourced from reference TRBV7-2 and TRBJ1-5, is GAGVSQSPSNKVTEKGKDVELRCDPISGHTALYWYRQSLGQGLEFLIYFQGNSAPDKSGLPSDRFSAERTGGSVSTLTIQRTQQEDSAVYLCASSLEISAYNQPQHFGDGTRLSIL.

This chain uses TRBV5-1 with TRBJ1-4; TCRdb outputs TRBD1, but without DNA this stays unchecked. The CDR3 runs 16 residues. In germline, CDR1 is SGHRS, CDR2 YFSETQ. CDR3 region: CASSFGTGPANEKLFF.

V and J are TRBV5-1 and TRBJ2-1; TCRdb names TRBD1, which stays unverified in the absence of DNA. Germline CDR1 and CDR2: SGHRS and YFSETQ. The CDR3 covers 16 residues. CDR3: CASSVAGTGGLNEQFF.